This note documents a single TCR beta chain sequence. Its target is unknown. This CDR3 region has 14 residues. The V end was cut by 5 bases, the J end by 2 bases, with 13 bases between. Germline CDR1 reads SGHDN; CDR2 reads FVKESK. These data come from a study of T cell responses to AZD1222 COVID-19 vaccine. Notes on the study in general: Vaccine-related CD4 TCRs covered spike, predominating at 160-218 and 743-854. Clonal diversity was possibly underestimated, and white British individuals and females predominated among donors. Nearly half of spike-specific TCRs reportedly go after variant regions that carry no mutations. Only 5 or 6 individuals given AZD1222 were seropositive at baseline.

This table comes from immunoSEQ multiplex PCR, and its TCRdb copy is limited to in-frame clones, with some not included. The sample has tens of thousands of clones; around nine tenths are singletons. The chain has TRBV14 and TRBJ2-7; perhaps D is TRBD1 or TRBD2 (5 bases each). The specimen comprised peripheral blood, sampled 28 days after the second dose of the MenACWY control vaccine. The receptor was derived from an adult who received the MenACWY meningococcal vaccine as a control. The DNA for the CDR3 is TGTGCCAGCAGCGCCCCCGGGACCACCTACGAGCAGTACTTC. This codes for CASSAPGTTYEQYF.